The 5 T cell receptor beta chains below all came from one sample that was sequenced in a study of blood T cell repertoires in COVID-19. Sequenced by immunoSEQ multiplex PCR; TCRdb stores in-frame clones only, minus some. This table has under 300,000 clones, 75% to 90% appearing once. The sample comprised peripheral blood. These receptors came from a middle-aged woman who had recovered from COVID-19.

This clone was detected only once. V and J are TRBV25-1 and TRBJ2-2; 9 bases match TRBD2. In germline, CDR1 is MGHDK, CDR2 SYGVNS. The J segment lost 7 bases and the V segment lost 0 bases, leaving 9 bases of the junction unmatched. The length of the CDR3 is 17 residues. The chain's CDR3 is CASSEYGAGGPVGELFF. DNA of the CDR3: TGTGCCAGCAGTGAATATGGCGCGGGAGGGCCGGTCGGGGAGCTGTTTTTT.

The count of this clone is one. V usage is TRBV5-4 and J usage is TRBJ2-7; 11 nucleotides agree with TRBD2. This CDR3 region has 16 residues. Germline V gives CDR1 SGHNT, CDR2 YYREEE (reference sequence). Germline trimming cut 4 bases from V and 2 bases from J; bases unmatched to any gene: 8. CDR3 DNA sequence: TGTGCCAGCAGCCAGGGACTAGCGGATGCGCCCTACGAGCAGTACTTC. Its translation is CASSQGLADAPYEQYF.

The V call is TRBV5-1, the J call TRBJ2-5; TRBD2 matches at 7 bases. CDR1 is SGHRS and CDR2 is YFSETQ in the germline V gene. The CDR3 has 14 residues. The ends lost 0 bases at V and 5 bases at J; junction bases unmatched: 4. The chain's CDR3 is CASSLARDYETQYF. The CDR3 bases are TGCGCCAGCAGCTTGGCTCGGGACTATGAGACCCAGTACTTC.

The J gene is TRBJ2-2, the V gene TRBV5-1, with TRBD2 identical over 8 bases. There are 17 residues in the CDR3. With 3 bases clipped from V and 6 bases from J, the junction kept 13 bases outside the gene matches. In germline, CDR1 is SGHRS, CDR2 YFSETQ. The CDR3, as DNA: TGCGCCAGCAGCTATACCGTTAGCGGGATCGAGGCCGGGGAGCTGTTTTTT. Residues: CASSYTVSGIEAGELFF.

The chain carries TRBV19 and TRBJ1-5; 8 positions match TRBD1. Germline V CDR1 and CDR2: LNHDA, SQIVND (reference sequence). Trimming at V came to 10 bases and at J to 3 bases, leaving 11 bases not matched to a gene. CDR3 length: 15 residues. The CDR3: CATNPTGGSNQPQHF. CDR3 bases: TGTGCCACCAACCCAACAGGGGGTTCCAATCAGCCCCAGCATTTT.